The sequence of this T cell receptor (beta chain) was determined in a study of cytomegalovirus exposure and HLA in healthy donors. Points from the study as a whole: An analysis was carried out at a later point. It showed that HLA-associated TCR beta chains were more clonally expanded than equally common non-associated chains. Most of the TCR beta V segments (in an earlier analysis) were productive either about 87% or about 30% of the time.

The study ran its PCR with 60 Vbeta and 13 Jbeta primers. Sequencing was performed with immunoSEQ multiplex PCR; in TCRdb, only in-frame clones are kept and a portion is missing. The repertoire has some 150,000 clones, around 78% of them found once; the top ten carry about 1.5%. This clone was observed a single time. What it binds is unknown. The source is a man in his forties or fifties in good health and CMV-seronegative. Sequencing input: PBMCs.

The CDR3 loop reads CASSSNRGLSSYNEQFF. The DNA for the CDR3 is TGTGCCAGCAGCTCCAACAGGGGGCTTAGCTCCTACAATGAGCAGTTCTTC. V gene TRBV7-6 combines with J gene TRBJ2-1; 9 bases are shared with TRBD1. The junction had 7 bases not matched to a gene; V was cut back by 4 bases and J by 0 bases. The CDR3 consists of 17 residues. Looked up from germline, CDR1 is SGHVS and CDR2 is FNYEAQ.